The 18 T cell receptor beta chains below were found in one sample sequenced in a study of a mutant IDH1 vaccine in newly diagnosed glioma. The time point here: week 23, last vaccination. Vaccination used 300 ug of mutant IDH1 20-mer peptide per dose, with topical imiquimod. Generated by immunoSEQ multiplex PCR, the TCRdb table keeps only in-frame clones and is missing some. The data show some 30,000 clones, with approximately 90% seen just once and over 2.5% held by the top ten. Their target antigens are unknown. This material consisted of PBMCs, taken from a glioma patient whose treatment included an IDH1 peptide vaccine. All receptors come from a man aged 35-49 years with glioma.

This sequence joins TRBV6-1 and TRBJ1-3, with no clear D. The CDR3 has 14 amino acids. Germline V CDR1 and CDR2: MNHNS, SASEGT. Trimming took 3 bases from V and 0 from J, leaving 6 bases between them. CDR3 nucleotide sequence: TGTGCCAGCAGTGAGAAGTTCTCTGGAAACACCATATATTTT. As protein: CASSEKFSGNTIYF.

This sequence joins TRBV5-4 and TRBJ2-2, with a possible D match to TRBD1 (5 bases). Per germline, CDR1 SGHNT and CDR2 YYREEE (reference sequence). V gave up 2 bases and J gave up 6 bases, with 11 bases separating them. This CDR3 is built from 14 residues. CDR3 protein: CASSFPARAGELFF. For the CDR3, the DNA is TGTGCCAGCAGCTTCCCCGCCAGGGCCGGGGAGCTGTTTTTT. Full variable domain (remainder filled in from reference TRBV5-4 and TRBJ2-2): ETGVTQSPTHLIKTRGQQVTLRCSSQSGHNTVSWYQQALGQGPQFIFQYYREEENGRGNFPPRFSGLQFPNYSSELNVNALELDDSALYLCASSFPARAGELFFGEGSRLTVL.

The J gene is TRBJ2-5, the V gene TRBV7-9; perhaps TRBD2 as D (6 bases). Germline lookup yields CDR1 SEHNR and CDR2 FQNEAQ (reference sequence). V lost 5 bases to trimming and J lost 1 base, with 23 bases between them. The length of the CDR3 is 18 residues. The CDR3 nucleotides read TGTGCCAGCAGCCTGGGAACCGGGACTCCTGGGGGCCAAGAGACCCAGTACTTC. Its protein is CASSLGTGTPGGQETQYF.

J is TRBJ2-1 and V is TRBV7-2; D is unclear. The V end lost 1 base, the J end lost 8 bases, and 6 bases lay between the germline ends. This CDR3 comprises 12 residues. From germline, CDR1 is SGHTA and CDR2 FQGNSA. CDR3 sequence (DNA): TGTGCCAGCAGCTTAGACGGGCATGAGCAGTTCTTC. Protein: CASSLDGHEQFF.

This rearrangement joins TRBV7-2 to TRBJ2-2; 13 nucleotides align to TRBD2. Looked up from germline, CDR1 is SGHTA and CDR2 is FQGNSA. J lost 7 bases, V lost 4 bases, and 12 bases had no gene match. This CDR3 region has 18 residues. CDR3 bases: TGTGCCAGCAGCTCCCGGACTAGCGGGAGTAGAGAGGGCGGGGAGCTGTTTTTT. Encoded protein: CASSSRTSGSREGGELFF.

This sequence joins TRBV29-1 and TRBJ2-7; D is possibly TRBD1 (5 bases). Between the trimmed V and J ends, which lost 1 base and 2 bases, there was a span of 6 bases. The CDR3 length is 12 residues. Germline CDR1 is SQVTM and CDR2 is ANQGSEA. CDR3 amino acids: CSVEVGAYEQYF. Here the CDR3 DNA reads TGCAGCGTTGAAGTAGGGGCCTACGAGCAGTACTTC.

This clone was seen a few times. This rearrangement joins TRBV5-1 to TRBJ2-7, with TRBD2 identical over 7 bases. Looked up from germline, CDR1 is SGHRS and CDR2 is YFSETQ. Losses at the gene ends were 1 base for V and 4 bases for J; bases not matched to a gene: 5. CDR3 size: 14 residues. The CDR3 loop reads CASSLFGEGYEQYV. The DNA for the CDR3 is TGCGCCAGCAGCTTGTTTGGGGAGGGGTACGAGCAGTACGTC.

The chain uses TRBV19 and TRBJ2-1; 7 bases fit TRBD1. CDR1 is LNHDA, CDR2 SQIVND, per germline (reference sequence). V gave up 4 bases and J gave up 8 bases; unmatched junction bases: 5. The CDR3 is made up of 13 amino acids. The CDR3 protein is CASSTRQGYEQFF. The CDR3 DNA follows: TGTGCCAGTAGTACCCGACAGGGCTATGAGCAGTTCTTC.

The chain has TRBV28 and TRBJ2-3, with a weak D call TRBD2 (6 bases). Germline V gene data show CDR1 as MDHEN and CDR2 as SYDVKM. V dropped 5 bases and J dropped 1 base, with 13 bases sitting between them. This CDR3 region has 15 residues. The DNA of the CDR3 is TGTGCCAGCAGTCCTTTCAAGCGGGGCACAGATACGCAGTATTTT. It specifies CASSPFKRGTDTQYF.

The genes are TRBV11-2 and TRBJ1-2; 7 positions agree with TRBD1. The junction had 8 bases not matched to a gene; V was cut back by 5 bases and J by 2 bases. The length of the CDR3 is 15 residues. Germline V gene sequence: CDR1 SGHAT, CDR2 FQNNGV. The CDR3 reads CASSLVDRWNYGYTF. The DNA of the CDR3 is TGTGCCAGCAGCCTAGTGGACAGGTGGAACTATGGCTACACCTTC.

The chain is built from TRBV30 and TRBJ1-1; the match to TRBD1 covers 8 bases. The CDR3 runs 13 residues. Germline trimming cut 8 bases from V and 4 bases from J; bases unmatched to any gene: 9. CDR1 and CDR2 (germline): GTSNPN, SVGIG (reference sequence). CDR3 region: CAGRTGRITEAFF. The CDR3 nucleotides are TGTGCCGGAAGGACAGGGAGGATCACTGAAGCTTTCTTT.

The chain recombines TRBV28 with TRBJ2-7; D may correspond to TRBD1 or TRBD2 (5 bases each). V shed 10 bases and J shed 6 bases, with 16 bases lying between them. Germline CDR1 MDHEN, CDR2 SYDVKM. The CDR3 sequence is 12 residues long. The CDR3 here is CATRDPMVEQYF. For the CDR3, the DNA is TGTGCCACCCGGGACCCGATGGTCGAGCAGTACTTC.

The chain couples TRBV11-2 to TRBJ1-2; D is possibly TRBD1 (6 bases). The CDR3 covers 16 residues. In germline, CDR1 is SGHAT, CDR2 FQNNGV. V lost 5 bases to trimming and J lost 2 bases, with 18 bases between them. The CDR3 reads CASSPILGGSNYGYTF. The CDR3 DNA is TGTGCCAGCAGCCCGATACTAGGGGGATCAAACTATGGCTACACCTTC. Variable domain in full (rest from reference TRBV11-2 and TRBJ1-2): EAGVAQSPRYKIIEKRQSVAFWCNPISGHATLYWYQQILGQGPKLLIQFQNNGVVDDSQLPKDRFSAERLKGVDSTLKIQPAKLEDSAVYLCASSPILGGSNYGYTFGSGTRLTVV.

The V and J genes are TRBV7-3 and TRBJ1-1, with TRBD1 matching over 8 bases. This CDR3 is 15 amino acids long. Germline assignment: CDR1 SGHTA and CDR2 FQGTGA. The trim removed 5 bases at V and 0 bases at J, leaving 5 bases unmatched. CDR3 DNA: TGTGCCAGCAGCACGACAGGGGCGCTGAACACTGAAGCTTTCTTT. Amino acid sequence: CASSTTGALNTEAFF.

This clone was recorded only once. This chain uses TRBV11-2 with TRBJ2-1; perhaps TRBD2 as D (6 bases). Germline V gene sequence: CDR1 SGHAT, CDR2 FQNNGV. V shed 3 bases and J shed 5 bases, with 14 bases lying between them. The CDR3 loop spans 15 amino acids. CDR3 sequence: CASSFFLERDNEQFF. The DNA of the CDR3 is TGTGCCAGCAGCTTTTTTCTCGAGCGGGACAATGAGCAGTTCTTC.

J is TRBJ1-6 and V is TRBV6-1, with a weak D call TRBD1 (5 bases). Germline V lookup: CDR1 MNHNS, CDR2 SASEGT. Between the trimmed V and J ends, which lost 4 bases and 0 bases, there was a span of 10 bases. CDR3 length: 16 residues. This CDR3 is CASSARGDSYNSPLHF. DNA of the CDR3: TGTGCCAGCAGTGCTCGAGGGGACTCCTATAATTCACCCCTCCACTTT.

This chain connects TRBV2 to TRBJ1-1; 10 nucleotides match TRBD1. Per germline, CDR1 SNHLY and CDR2 FYNNEI. The CDR3 extends over 14 amino acids. V gave up 4 bases and J gave up 4 bases; unmatched junction bases: 3. DNA for the CDR3: TGTGCCAGCAGTGTGGGACAGGGGATCACTGAAGCTTTCTTT. Protein: CASSVGQGITEAFF.

CDR3 loop: CASSPQLWSTDTQYF. CDR3 nucleotide sequence: TGTGCCAGCAGCCCCCAGCTCTGGAGCACAGATACGCAGTATTTT. This sequence joins TRBV7-2 and TRBJ2-3; D gene uncertain. This CDR3 spans 15 amino acids. The germline V and J ends were trimmed by 5 bases and 0 bases, with 12 bases remaining between them. Germline CDR1 is SGHTA and CDR2 is FQGNSA.